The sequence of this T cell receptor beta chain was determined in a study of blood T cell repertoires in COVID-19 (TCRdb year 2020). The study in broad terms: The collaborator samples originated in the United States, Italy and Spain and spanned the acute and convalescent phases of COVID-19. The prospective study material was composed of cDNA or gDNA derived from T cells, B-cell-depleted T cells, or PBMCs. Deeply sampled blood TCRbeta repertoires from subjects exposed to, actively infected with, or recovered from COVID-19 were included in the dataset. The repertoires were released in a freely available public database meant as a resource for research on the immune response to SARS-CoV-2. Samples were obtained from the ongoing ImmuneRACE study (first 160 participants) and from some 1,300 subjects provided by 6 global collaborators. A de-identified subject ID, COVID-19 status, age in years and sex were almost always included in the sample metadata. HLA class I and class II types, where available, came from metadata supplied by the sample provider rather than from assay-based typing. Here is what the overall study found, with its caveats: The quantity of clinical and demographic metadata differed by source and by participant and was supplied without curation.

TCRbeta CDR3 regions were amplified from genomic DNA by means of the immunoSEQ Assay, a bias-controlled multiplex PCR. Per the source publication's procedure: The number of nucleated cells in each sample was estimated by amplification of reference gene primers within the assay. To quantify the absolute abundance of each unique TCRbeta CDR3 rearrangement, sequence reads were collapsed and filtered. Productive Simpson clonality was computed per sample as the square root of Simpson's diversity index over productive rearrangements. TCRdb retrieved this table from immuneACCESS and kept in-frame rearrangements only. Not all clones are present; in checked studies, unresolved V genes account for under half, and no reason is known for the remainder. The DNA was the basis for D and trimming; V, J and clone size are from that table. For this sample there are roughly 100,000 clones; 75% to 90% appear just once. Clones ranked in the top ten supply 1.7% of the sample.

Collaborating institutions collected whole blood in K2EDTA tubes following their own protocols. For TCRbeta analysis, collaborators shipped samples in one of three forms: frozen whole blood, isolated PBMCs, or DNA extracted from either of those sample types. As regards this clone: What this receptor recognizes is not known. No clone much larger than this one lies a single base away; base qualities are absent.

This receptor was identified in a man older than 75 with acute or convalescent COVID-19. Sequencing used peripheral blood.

The bases read TGCGCCAGCAGCTTGGCGCAGGGGGGCACCGGGGAGCTGTTTTTT. Protein translation: CASSLAQGGTGELFF. The rearrangement combines TRBV5-1 with TRBJ2-2; a tentative D call is TRBD1 (7 bases match). Per the germline V gene, SGHRS is the CDR1 and YFSETQ is the CDR2. Trimming costs V 0 bases and J 4 bases, and their ends lie 10 bases apart. From the cysteine up to the phenylalanine, the CDR3 has a length of 15 residues. Only CDR3 DNA remains: 45 bases, in frame from the first base.